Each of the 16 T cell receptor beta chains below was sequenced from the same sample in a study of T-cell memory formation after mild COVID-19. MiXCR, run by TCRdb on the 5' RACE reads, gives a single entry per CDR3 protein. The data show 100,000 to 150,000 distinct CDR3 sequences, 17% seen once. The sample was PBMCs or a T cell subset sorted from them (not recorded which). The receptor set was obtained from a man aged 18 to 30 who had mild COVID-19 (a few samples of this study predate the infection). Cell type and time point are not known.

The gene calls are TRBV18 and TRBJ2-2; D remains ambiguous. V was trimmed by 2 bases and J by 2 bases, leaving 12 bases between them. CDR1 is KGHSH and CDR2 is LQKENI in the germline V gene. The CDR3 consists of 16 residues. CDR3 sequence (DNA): TGTGCCAGCTCACCAATCCGAGGTGTCAACACCGGGGAGCTGTTTTTT. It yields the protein CASSPIRGVNTGELFF.

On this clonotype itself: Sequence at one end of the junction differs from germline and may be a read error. Here the CDR3 reads CASSLYRDRVREQLF. DNA for the CDR3: TGTGCCAGCAGCTTATACCGGGACAGGGTAAGGGAGCAGTTATTC. V is TRBV7-8 and J is TRBJ2-1, with TRBD1 matching 9 bases. CDR1 SGHVS and CDR2 FQNEAQ come from the germline V gene. The CDR3 loop spans 15 amino acids.

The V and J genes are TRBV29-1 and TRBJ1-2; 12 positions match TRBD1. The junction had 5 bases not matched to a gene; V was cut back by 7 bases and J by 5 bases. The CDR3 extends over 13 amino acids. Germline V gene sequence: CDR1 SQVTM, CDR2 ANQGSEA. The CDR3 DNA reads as TGCAGCGGGGGACAGGGGGCAGGGTATGGCTACACCTTC. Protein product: CSGGQGAGYGYTF.

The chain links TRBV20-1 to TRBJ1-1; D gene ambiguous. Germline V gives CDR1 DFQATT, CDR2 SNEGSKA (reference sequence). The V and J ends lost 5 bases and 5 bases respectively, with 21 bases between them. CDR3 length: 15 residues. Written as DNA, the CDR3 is TGCAGTGCTGGCGACCCTGAAGGAGGCTCTACTGAAGCTTTCTTT. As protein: CSAGDPEGGSTEAFF.

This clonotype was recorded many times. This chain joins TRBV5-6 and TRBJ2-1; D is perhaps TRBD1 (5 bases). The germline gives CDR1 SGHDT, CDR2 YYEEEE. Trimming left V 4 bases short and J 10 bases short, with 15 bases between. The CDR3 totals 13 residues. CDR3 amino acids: CASSPQAGVEQFF. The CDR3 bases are TGTGCCAGCAGCCCACAGGCCGGCGTGGAGCAGTTCTTC. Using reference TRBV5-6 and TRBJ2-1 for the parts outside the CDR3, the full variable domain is DAGVTQSPTHLIKTRGQQVTLRCSPKSGHDTVSWYQQALGQGPQFIFQYYEEEERQRGNFPDRFSGHQFPNYSSELNVNALLLGDSALYLCASSPQAGVEQFFGPGTRLTVL.

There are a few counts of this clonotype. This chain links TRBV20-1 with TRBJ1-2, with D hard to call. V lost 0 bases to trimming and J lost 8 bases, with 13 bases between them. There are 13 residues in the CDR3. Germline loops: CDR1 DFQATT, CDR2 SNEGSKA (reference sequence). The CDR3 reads CSARDPRTYGYTF. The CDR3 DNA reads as TGCAGTGCTAGAGATCCGAGGACGTACGGCTACACCTTC.

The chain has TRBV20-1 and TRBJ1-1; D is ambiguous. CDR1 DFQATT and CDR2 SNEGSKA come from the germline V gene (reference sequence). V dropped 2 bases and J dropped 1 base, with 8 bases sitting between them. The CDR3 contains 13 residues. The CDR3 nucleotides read TGCAGTGCTAGATCGCCCCGGAACACTGAAGCTTTCTTT. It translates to CSARSPRNTEAFF.

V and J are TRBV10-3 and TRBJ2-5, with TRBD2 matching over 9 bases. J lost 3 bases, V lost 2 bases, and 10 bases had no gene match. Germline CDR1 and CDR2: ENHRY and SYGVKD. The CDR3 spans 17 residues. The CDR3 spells CAISEALSAGGKETQYF. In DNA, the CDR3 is TGTGCCATCAGTGAGGCCCTATCAGCGGGGGGAAAAGAGACCCAGTACTTC.

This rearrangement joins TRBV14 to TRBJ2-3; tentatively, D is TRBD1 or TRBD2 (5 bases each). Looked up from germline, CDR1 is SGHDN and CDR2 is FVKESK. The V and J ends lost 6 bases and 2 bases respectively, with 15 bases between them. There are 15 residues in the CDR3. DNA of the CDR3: TGTGCCAGCAGTCGCTGGACGGGGCTCACAGATACGCAGTATTTT. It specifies CASSRWTGLTDTQYF.

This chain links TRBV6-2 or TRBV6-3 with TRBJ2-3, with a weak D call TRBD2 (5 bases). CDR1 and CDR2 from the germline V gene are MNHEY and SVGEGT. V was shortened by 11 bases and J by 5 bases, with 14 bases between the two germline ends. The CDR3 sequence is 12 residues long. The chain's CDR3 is CAAGPIGDTQYF. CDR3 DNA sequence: TGTGCCGCGGGCCCGATAGGAGATACGCAGTATTTT.

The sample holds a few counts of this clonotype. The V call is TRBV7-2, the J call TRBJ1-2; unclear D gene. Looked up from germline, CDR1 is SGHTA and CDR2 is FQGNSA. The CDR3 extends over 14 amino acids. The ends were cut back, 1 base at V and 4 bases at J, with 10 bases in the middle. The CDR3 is CASSLVGSIYGYTF. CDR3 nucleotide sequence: TGTGCCAGCAGCTTAGTTGGCAGCATCTATGGCTACACCTTC.

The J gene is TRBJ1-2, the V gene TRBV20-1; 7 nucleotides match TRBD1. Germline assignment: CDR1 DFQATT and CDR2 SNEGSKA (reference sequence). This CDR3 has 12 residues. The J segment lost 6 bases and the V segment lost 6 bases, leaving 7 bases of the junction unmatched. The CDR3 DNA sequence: TGCAGTGCGCCGACAGGGACAGATGGCTACACCTTC. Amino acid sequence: CSAPTGTDGYTF.

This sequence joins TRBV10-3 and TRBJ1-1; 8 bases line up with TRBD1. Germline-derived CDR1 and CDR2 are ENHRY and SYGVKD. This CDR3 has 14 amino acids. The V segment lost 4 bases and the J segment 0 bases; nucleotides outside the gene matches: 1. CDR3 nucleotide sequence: TGTGCCATCAGTGCGACAGGGGTGAACACTGAAGCTTTCTTT. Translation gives CAISATGVNTEAFF.

DNA of the CDR3: TGTGCCAGCAGCCCCCGGACACACTCTGGAAACACCATATATTTT. Translated, it gives CASSPRTHSGNTIYF. The gene calls are TRBV14 and TRBJ1-3; perhaps TRBD1 as D (5 bases). This CDR3 spans 15 amino acids. The V end lost 4 bases, the J end lost 0 bases, and 10 bases lay between the germline ends. CDR1 and CDR2 from the germline V gene are SGHDN and FVKESK.

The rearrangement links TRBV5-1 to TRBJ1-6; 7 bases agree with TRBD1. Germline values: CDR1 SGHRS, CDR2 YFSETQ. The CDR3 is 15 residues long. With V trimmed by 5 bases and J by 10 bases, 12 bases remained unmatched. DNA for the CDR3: TGCGCCAGCAGTAACGTAACAGGGGCCGGATCACCCCTCCACTTT. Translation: CASSNVTGAGSPLHF. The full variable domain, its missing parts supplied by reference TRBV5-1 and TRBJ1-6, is KAGVTQTPRYLIKTRGQQVTLSCSPISGHRSVSWYQQTPGQGLQFLFEYFSETQRNKGNFPGRFSGRQFSNSRSEMNVSTLELGDSALYLCASSNVTGAGSPLHFGNGTRLTVT.

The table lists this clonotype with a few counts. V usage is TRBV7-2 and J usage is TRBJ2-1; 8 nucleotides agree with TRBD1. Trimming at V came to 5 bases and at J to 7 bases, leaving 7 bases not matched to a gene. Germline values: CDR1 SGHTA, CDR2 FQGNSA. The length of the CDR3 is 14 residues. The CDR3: CASSPRTGLNEQFF. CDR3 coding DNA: TGTGCCAGCAGCCCGCGGACAGGGCTGAATGAGCAGTTCTTC. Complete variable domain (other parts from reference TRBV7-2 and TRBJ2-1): GAGVSQSPSNKVTEKGKDVELRCDPISGHTALYWYRQSLGQGLEFLIYFQGNSAPDKSGLPSDRFSAERTGGSVSTLTIQRTQQEDSAVYLCASSPRTGLNEQFFGPGTRLTVL.